A single sample is the source of the 20 T cell receptor beta chains below, sequenced in a study of T cells after yellow fever vaccination. Each CDR3 protein gets one entry after TCRdb re-called the 5' RACE reads with MiXCR. The top ten clones hold more than 15% of a sample with approximately 350,000 distinct CDR3 sequences, 9.5% to 13% of them seen once. This sample comprised PBMCs, obtained on the day of the first yellow fever vaccination. The receptor set was obtained from a young man who received the YFV17D yellow fever vaccine.

This sequence joins TRBV9 and TRBJ2-3, with 7 bases identical to TRBD1. Germline assignment: CDR1 SGDLS and CDR2 YYNGEE. CDR3 length equals 15 residues. Unmatched junction bases numbered 8, after V lost 4 bases and J lost 3 bases. The CDR3 sequence: CASSPLGRGTDTQYF. CDR3 bases: TGTGCCAGCAGCCCTCTCGGCAGGGGGACAGATACGCAGTATTTT.

This sequence joins TRBV12-3 or TRBV12-4 and TRBJ2-5; the D is unclear. Trimming removed 5 bases at V and 4 bases at J, with 11 bases between. The CDR3 has 13 amino acids. CDR3 nucleotide sequence: TGTGCCAGCAGTCAGGCTGCCCCAGAGACCCAGTACTTC. This encodes CASSQAAPETQYF.

In this sample, this clonotype turned up a few times. Because the CDR3's place on the DNA is in doubt, the DNA is left out and the CDR3 is given as listed by TCRdb. The CDR3 loop is CASSEWGTGATSEQYF. This chain connects TRBV21-1 to TRBJ2-7; TRBD1 reflects the table's D call only, with no check against the DNA. TRBV21-1 counts as a pseudogene. Inclusive of both ends, the CDR3 amounts to 16 amino acids.

This clonotype has at least ten counts. The CDR3 DNA sequence: TGTGCCAGCAGCCCCCGACAGGGTCAAGAAAACATTCAGTACTTC. This encodes CASSPRQGQENIQYF. The V call is TRBV7-2, the J call TRBJ2-4, with TRBD1 matching 7 bases. The V and J ends lost 5 bases and 5 bases, in that order; junction bases with no gene match: 9. From germline, CDR1 is SGHTA and CDR2 FQGNSA. The CDR3 is 15 residues long.

This clonotype was detected a few times. The chain recombines TRBV6-6 with TRBJ1-1; 7 positions agree with TRBD1. After removal of 0 bases from V and 6 bases from J, the junction contained 1 base not matched to a gene. This CDR3 comprises 13 residues. Germline-derived CDR1 and CDR2 are MNHNY and SVGAGI (reference sequence). The CDR3 protein is CASSYSRGPEAFF. The CDR3 DNA reads as TGTGCCAGCAGTTACTCGAGGGGGCCTGAAGCTTTCTTT.

This chain links TRBV7-6 with TRBJ1-2; D gene unclear. Germline CDR1 and CDR2: SGHVS and FNYEAQ. The CDR3 sequence is 13 residues long. V gave up 2 bases and J gave up 3 bases, with 7 bases separating them. The chain's CDR3 is CASSLQEDYGYTF. CDR3 DNA: TGTGCCAGCAGCTTACAGGAGGACTATGGCTACACCTTC.

The chain has TRBV5-1 and TRBJ2-7; 7 nucleotides line up with TRBD1. Germline CDR1 and CDR2: SGHRS and YFSETQ. The CDR3 consists of 14 residues. With V trimmed by 1 base and J by 5 bases, 6 bases remained unmatched. The CDR3 region is CASSLMTGSDEQYF. Here the CDR3 DNA reads TGCGCCAGCAGCTTGATGACAGGGAGCGACGAGCAGTACTTC.

The gene calls are TRBV4-3 and TRBJ2-2; 9 bases map to TRBD1. Germline trimming cut 1 base from V and 2 bases from J; bases unmatched to any gene: 5. Germline values: CDR1 LGHNA, CDR2 YSLEER. The length of the CDR3 is 17 residues. The CDR3 sequence is CASSQGTGGANTGELFF. CDR3 bases: TGCGCCAGCAGCCAAGGAACAGGGGGCGCAAACACCGGGGAGCTGTTTTTT.

This clonotype came up a few times. The chain uses TRBV4-1 and TRBJ1-4; weak D call: TRBD1 (5 bases). Deletions cut 0 bases from V and 8 bases from J, with 13 bases between. The CDR3 covers 15 residues. The germline gives CDR1 MGHRA, CDR2 YSYEKL. CDR3 nucleotides: TGCGCCAGCAGCCAAGATTCGGGGCTGGGGGAAAAACTGTTTTTT. As protein: CASSQDSGLGEKLFF.

V gene TRBV27 combines with J gene TRBJ2-1, with 8 bases that match TRBD2. CDR3 length equals 17 residues. The germline V gene encodes CDR1 MNHEY and CDR2 SMNVEV (reference sequence). J was trimmed by 4 bases and V by 6 bases; bases with no gene match: 14. This CDR3 reads CASRTSPAGVSYNEQFF. The CDR3 DNA follows: TGTGCCAGCAGAACTAGCCCAGCGGGGGTTTCGTACAATGAGCAGTTCTTC.

This clonotype was detected many times. The chain joins TRBV12-3 or TRBV12-4 to TRBJ2-7; TRBD1 is a possible D gene (6 bases). The CDR3 is 12 amino acids. V was shortened by 1 base and J by 6 bases, with 7 bases between the two germline ends. The CDR3 here is CASSLEGVEQYF. CDR3 DNA: TGTGCCAGCAGTTTAGAGGGGGTCGAGCAGTACTTC.

With respect to this clonotype: A read error may produce the germline difference seen at one junction end. J is TRBJ2-7 and V is TRBV25-1, with D possibly being TRBD2 (5 bases). Germline V gene data show CDR1 as MGHDK and CDR2 as SYGVNS. The length of the CDR3 is 13 residues. CDR3 residues: CASSKTPGYDQYF. In DNA, the CDR3 is TGTGCCAGCAGCAAAACACCGGGGTACGATCAGTACTTC.

This chain connects TRBV5-6 to TRBJ2-3; D is perhaps TRBD1 or TRBD2 (5 bases each). The length of the CDR3 is 14 residues. Germline lookup yields CDR1 SGHDT and CDR2 YYEEEE. V lost 3 bases and J 7 bases, leaving 15 bases between the germline ends. This chain's CDR3 is CASSSARGGYTQYF. The CDR3 bases are TGTGCCAGCAGCTCCGCGAGGGGCGGTTATACGCAGTATTTT.

The rearrangement links TRBV20-1 to TRBJ1-5; D is uncertain. V lost 0 bases to trimming and J lost 2 bases, with 8 bases between them. The germline V gene encodes CDR1 DFQATT and CDR2 SNEGSKA (reference sequence). The CDR3 has 14 residues. CDR3 DNA: TGCAGTGCTAGAGATTCCCGGGGCAATCAGCCCCAGCATTTT. Amino acid sequence: CSARDSRGNQPQHF.

The gene calls are TRBV2 and TRBJ1-2; 8 bases map to TRBD1. This CDR3 contains 12 residues. V was clipped by 7 bases and J by 8 bases; unmatched bases: 6. Germline CDR1 is SNHLY and CDR2 is FYNNEI. CDR3 amino acids: CASKPDRDGYTF. The DNA for the CDR3 is TGTGCCAGCAAACCGGACAGGGACGGCTACACCTTC.

A few counts support this clonotype. V and J are TRBV7-2 and TRBJ2-2; D unresolved. This CDR3 contains 14 residues. Trimming stripped 9 bases from V and 7 bases from J, with 18 bases between. The germline V gene has CDR1 SGHTA and CDR2 FQGNSA. The CDR3 spells CARPLSQLHGELFF. The CDR3 region has the DNA TGTGCCAGACCCCTTAGCCAGCTCCACGGGGAGCTGTTTTTT.

This clonotype was picked up many times. The chain employs TRBV12-3 or TRBV12-4 and TRBJ2-5, with D tentatively TRBD1 or TRBD2 (5 bases each). This CDR3 spans 12 amino acids. Trimming pared 4 bases from V and 2 bases from J, leaving 5 bases between. The CDR3 protein is CASSWGQETQYF. The CDR3 DNA reads TGTGCCAGCAGTTGGGGGCAAGAGACCCAGTACTTC.

This clonotype was seen repeatedly, ten times or more. V gene TRBV11-2 combines with J gene TRBJ2-3; 9 nucleotides align to TRBD2. Germline V CDR1 and CDR2: SGHAT, FQNNGV. V lost 2 bases, J lost 6 bases, and 6 bases stayed unmatched. The CDR3 extends over 15 amino acids. The CDR3 bases are TGTGCCAGCAGCTTACTTAGCGGGGGAATGGATACGCAGTATTTT. This sequence encodes CASSLLSGGMDTQYF.

The chain uses TRBV5-5 and TRBJ2-7; tentatively, D is TRBD2 (5 bases). There are 13 residues in the CDR3. The V and J ends lost 1 base and 5 bases respectively, with 10 bases between them. Germline loops: CDR1 SGHKS, CDR2 YYEKEE (reference sequence). This chain's CDR3 is CASSLNGRDEQYV. The CDR3 nucleotides are TGTGCCAGCAGCTTGAACGGGCGGGACGAGCAGTACGTC.

The gene calls are TRBV7-8 and TRBJ2-1, with D perhaps given as TRBD1 or TRBD2 (7 bases each). Germline lookup yields CDR1 SGHVS and CDR2 FQNEAQ. V was clipped by 2 bases and J by 3 bases, with 17 bases between them. The CDR3 runs 17 residues. The CDR3 DNA sequence: TGTGCCAGCAGCTTACGAGGGTTCAGGGGGGGCTACAATGAGCAGTTCTTC. Translated: CASSLRGFRGGYNEQFF.